Only one count was recorded for the clone carrying this T cell receptor (beta chain). Its matching antigen is unknown. Genomic DNA constituted the template upon which TCR beta VDJ and CDR3 profiling was performed. TCRdb independently ran MiXCR on the reads; one entry per CDR3 protein. The repertoire includes under 200,000 distinct CDR3 sequences, under 70% of them detected once, and around 42% sits in the top ten. The data originate from a study of CD8+CD57+ T cells in acquired aplastic anemia. Overall study results and limits: Significant differences in CD8+ Simpson's diversity were not observed between patients and controls. Overlapping CD8+ CDR3 repertoires of patients and controls contained around 30 shared sequences.

CDR3 length: 15 residues. V lost 5 bases and J lost 2; bases outside the gene matches: 2. CDR1 and CDR2 (germline): SGHTA, FQGTGA. Material for sequencing was sorted CD4+, CD8+, or CD8+CD57+ T cells (not recorded which) from PBMCs. This chain links TRBV7-3 with TRBJ1-3; 11 nucleotides line up with TRBD1. The clonotype was recovered from a human donor with severe aplastic anemia or a healthy control (not recorded which). The CDR3 region is CASSLDRGPGNTIYF. The CDR3 nucleotides are TGTGCCAGCAGCCTGGACAGGGGGCCTGGAAACACCATATATTTT.